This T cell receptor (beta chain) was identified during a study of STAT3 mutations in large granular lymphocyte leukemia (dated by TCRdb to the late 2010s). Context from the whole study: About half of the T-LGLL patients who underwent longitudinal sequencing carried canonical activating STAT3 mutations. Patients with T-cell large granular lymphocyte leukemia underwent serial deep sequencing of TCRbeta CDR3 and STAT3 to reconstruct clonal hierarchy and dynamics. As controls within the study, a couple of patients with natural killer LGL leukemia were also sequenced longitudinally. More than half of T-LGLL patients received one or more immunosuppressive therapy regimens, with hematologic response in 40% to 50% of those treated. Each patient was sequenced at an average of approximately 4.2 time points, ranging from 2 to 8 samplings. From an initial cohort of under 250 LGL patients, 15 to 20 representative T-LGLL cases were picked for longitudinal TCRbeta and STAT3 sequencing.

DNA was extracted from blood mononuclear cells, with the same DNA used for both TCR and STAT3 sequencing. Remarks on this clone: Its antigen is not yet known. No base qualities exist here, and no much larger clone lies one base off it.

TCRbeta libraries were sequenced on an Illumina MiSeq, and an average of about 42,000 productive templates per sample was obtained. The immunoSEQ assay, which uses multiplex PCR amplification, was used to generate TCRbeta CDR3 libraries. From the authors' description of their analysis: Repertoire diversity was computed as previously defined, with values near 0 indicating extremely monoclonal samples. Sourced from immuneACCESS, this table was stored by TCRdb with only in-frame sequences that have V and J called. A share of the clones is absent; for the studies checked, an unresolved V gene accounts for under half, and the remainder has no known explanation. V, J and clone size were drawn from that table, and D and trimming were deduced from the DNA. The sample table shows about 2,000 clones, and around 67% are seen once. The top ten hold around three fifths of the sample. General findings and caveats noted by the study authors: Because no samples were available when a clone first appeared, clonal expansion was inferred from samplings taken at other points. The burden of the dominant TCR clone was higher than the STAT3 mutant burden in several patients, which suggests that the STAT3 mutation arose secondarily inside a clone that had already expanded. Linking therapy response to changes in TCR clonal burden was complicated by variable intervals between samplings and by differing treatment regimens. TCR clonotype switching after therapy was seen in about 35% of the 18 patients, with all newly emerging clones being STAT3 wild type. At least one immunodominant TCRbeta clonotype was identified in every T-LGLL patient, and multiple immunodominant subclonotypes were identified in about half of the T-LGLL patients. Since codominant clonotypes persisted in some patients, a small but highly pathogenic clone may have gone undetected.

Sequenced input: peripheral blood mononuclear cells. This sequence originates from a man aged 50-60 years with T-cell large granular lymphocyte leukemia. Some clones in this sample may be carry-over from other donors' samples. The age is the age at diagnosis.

The CDR3 corresponds to CASSLVYHGGNYGYTF. The DNA sequence is as follows: TGTGCCAGCAGCTTGGTCTATCATGGAGGGAACTATGGCTACACCTTC. The chain employs TRBV5-8 and TRBJ1-2; no D gene is confidently identified. Taken from cysteine to phenylalanine, the CDR3 has 16 residues. Solely the CDR3 DNA is kept, with 48 bases framed from the first base. V loses 0 bases of germline sequence and J loses 2 bases, and the interval between the two ends is 14 bases. Sequences SGHTS (CDR1) and YDEGEE (CDR2) are obtained from the germline V gene. With the rest looked up from the reference TRBV5-8 and TRBJ1-2 genes rather than sequenced, the full variable domain is EAGVTQSPTHLIKTRGQQATLRCSPISGHTSVYWYQQALGLGLQFLLWYDEGEERNRGNFPPRFSGRQFPNYSSELNVNALELEDSALYLCASSLVYHGGNYGYTFGSGTRLTVV.